The rows below give T cell receptor beta chains drawn from one sample of a study of blood T cell repertoires in COVID-19. The repertoire was sequenced with immunoSEQ multiplex PCR; TCRdb's copy has only in-frame clones and lacks some. Of around 65,000 clones listed, approximately 79% were seen once; the top ten hold about 20%. Sequencing was carried out using peripheral blood. These receptors originate from a woman of 80 years or more with active or convalescent COVID-19. CDR3s leave out the opening cysteine and the closing phenylalanine or tryptophan. D genes are given only for firm matches. Some rows mark clone size as missing; the rest say once, few, many or name a class of expanded clone.

V	size	D	J	CDR3
TRBV6-5	-	-	TRBJ1-1	ASMRQPNTEAF
TRBV3-1/TRBV3-2	-	-	TRBJ2-5	ASSQTTSLQETQY
TRBV27	-	TRBD1	TRBJ1-1	ASSLGQGSIAAF
TRBV27	-	-	TRBJ1-6	ASSNTGTTPLH
TRBV5-1	once	TRBD1	TRBJ1-2	ASRSGQATYGYT
TRBV6-5	-	-	TRBJ1-6	ASSRRPQGSPLH
TRBV10-3	few	TRBD2	TRBJ2-5	AISEGRGDLKETQY
TRBV3-1/TRBV3-2	few	TRBD1	TRBJ1-4	ASRNTGGDEKLF
TRBV3-1/TRBV3-2	-	-	TRBJ2-5	ASSQGPGQETQY
TRBV3-1/TRBV3-2	-	TRBD1	TRBJ1-1	ASSSGTAMNTEAF
TRBV5-8	-	-	TRBJ2-3	ASSLAGATQY
TRBV14	once	-	TRBJ2-1	ASSQGLWQQF
TRBV11-2	-	-	TRBJ2-2	ASSLAYTGELF